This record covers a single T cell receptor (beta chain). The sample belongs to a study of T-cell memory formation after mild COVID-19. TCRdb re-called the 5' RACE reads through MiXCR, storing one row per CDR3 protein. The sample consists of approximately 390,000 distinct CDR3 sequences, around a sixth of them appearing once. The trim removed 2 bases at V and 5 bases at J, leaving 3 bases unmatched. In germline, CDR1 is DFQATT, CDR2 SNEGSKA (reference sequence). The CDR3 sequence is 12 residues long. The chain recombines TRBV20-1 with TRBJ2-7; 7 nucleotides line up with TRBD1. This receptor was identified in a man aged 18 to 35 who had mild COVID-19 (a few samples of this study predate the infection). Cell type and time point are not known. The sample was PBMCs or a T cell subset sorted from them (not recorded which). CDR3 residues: CSARLDRDEQYF. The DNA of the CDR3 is TGCAGTGCTAGACTCGACAGGGACGAGCAGTACTTC.